The 11 T cell receptor beta chains presented below share a single source sample, sequenced in a study of CD8 T cells in Susac syndrome. The RNA input was roughly 0.45 to 1 ug, and it was reverse transcribed with random hexamers. Via MiXCR, TCRdb re-called the immunoSEQ multiplex PCR reads, giving one row per CDR3 protein. The table shows fewer than 150,000 distinct CDR3 sequences, with about 94% occurring only once. Sequencing was done on a sample of CD8+ T cells from PBMCs. These receptors all come from a human donor in good health.

This chain joins TRBV9 and TRBJ2-1, with D possibly being TRBD1 or TRBD2 (5 bases each). The germline CDR1 and CDR2 sequences are SGDLS and YYNGEE. The CDR3 consists of 14 residues. With 1 base removed from V and 4 bases from J, the gap between germline ends came to 9 bases. CDR3 DNA sequence: TGTGCCAGCAGCGTAACTGGGGGTTACAATGAGCAGTTCTTC. Protein product: CASSVTGGYNEQFF.

The CDR3 DNA reads TGTGCCAGCAGCCTGACAGGGACAGGCGCCTACGAGCAGTACTTC. It encodes CASSLTGTGAYEQYF. The chain combines TRBV11-2 with TRBJ2-7; 8 bases are shared with TRBD1. CDR1 and CDR2 from the germline V gene are SGHAT and FQNNGV. CDR3 length equals 15 residues. V lost 5 bases, J lost 2 bases, and 8 bases stayed unmatched. The entire variable domain, with the rest obtained from reference TRBV11-2 and TRBJ2-7, is as follows: EAGVAQSPRYKIIEKRQSVAFWCNPISGHATLYWYQQILGQGPKLLIQFQNNGVVDDSQLPKDRFSAERLKGVDSTLKIQPAKLEDSAVYLCASSLTGTGAYEQYFGPGTRLTVT.

The CDR3 reads CASSLSPLIYEQYF. In nucleotides, the CDR3 is TGTGCCAGCAGTTTAAGTCCACTTATCTACGAGCAGTACTTC. This chain links TRBV27 with TRBJ2-7; D unclear. The CDR3 spans 14 residues. CDR1 and CDR2 from the germline V gene are MNHEY and SMNVEV (reference sequence). Trimming pared 2 bases from V and 3 bases from J, leaving 11 bases between.

This chain joins TRBV7-9 and TRBJ2-7; D ambiguous. Trimming took off 4 bases at V and 3 bases at J, with 13 bases between the two ends. The germline CDR1 and CDR2 sequences are SEHNR and FQNEAQ (reference sequence). The CDR3 is 14 amino acids. This CDR3 reads CASSSSPLYYEQYF. CDR3 nucleotide sequence: TGTGCCAGCAGCTCCTCCCCACTCTACTACGAGCAGTACTTC.

The chain joins TRBV20-1 to TRBJ2-1, with 11 bases that match TRBD2. The trim removed 1 base at V and 4 bases at J, leaving 6 bases unmatched. CDR1 is DFQATT and CDR2 is SNEGSKA in the germline V gene (reference sequence). The CDR3 is 16 amino acids. The CDR3 region has the DNA TGCAGTGCTAGAGTTATAGCGGGAGGGCCTTACAATGAGCAGTTCTTC. It codes for CSARVIAGGPYNEQFF.

V and J are TRBV28 and TRBJ1-5; D remains ambiguous. Germline CDR1 MDHEN, CDR2 SYDVKM. V dropped 6 bases and J dropped 1 base, with 10 bases sitting between them. This CDR3 has 14 amino acids. CDR3 nucleotides: TGTGCCAGCAGCCCCCCCGGAAGCAATCAGCCCCAGCATTTT. Its translation is CASSPPGSNQPQHF.

This chain links TRBV6-2 or TRBV6-3 with TRBJ2-6; 7 nucleotides match TRBD1. There are 19 residues in the CDR3. Germline values: CDR1 MNHEY, CDR2 SVGEGT. V dropped 2 bases and J dropped 2; count of bases not matched to a gene: 12. DNA for the CDR3: TGTGCCAGCAGTTACACCAAGACAGGGTTTGTGACTGGGGCCAACGTCCTGACTTTC. Its translation is CASSYTKTGFVTGANVLTF.

This clonotype was detected only once. This sequence joins TRBV4-3 and TRBJ2-7; 9 nucleotides align to TRBD2. Germline CDR1 is LGHNA and CDR2 is YSLEER. The CDR3 totals 15 residues. V lost 4 bases, J lost 7 bases, and 11 bases stayed unmatched. The CDR3 reads CASSRRLAENWEQYF. For the CDR3, the DNA is TGCGCCAGCAGCCGTCGACTAGCGGAGAATTGGGAGCAGTACTTC.

The chain carries TRBV12-3 or TRBV12-4 and TRBJ2-7, with D uncertain. The V end was cut by 8 bases, the J end by 5 bases, with 16 bases between. The CDR3 spans 13 residues. CDR3 loop: CASSGRPGHEQYF. As DNA, the CDR3 is TGTGCCAGCTCTGGACGTCCGGGCCACGAGCAGTACTTC.

This chain connects TRBV25-1 to TRBJ1-2; D gene uncertain. V dropped 3 bases and J dropped 4 bases, with 12 bases sitting between them. CDR3 size: 14 residues. CDR1 is MGHDK and CDR2 is SYGVNS in the germline V gene. CDR3 nucleotides: TGTGCCAGCAGTGATCGACTGATCGGCTATGGCTACACCTTC. Amino acid sequence: CASSDRLIGYGYTF.

The chain uses TRBV2 and TRBJ2-5; the D is unclear. The CDR3 totals 12 residues. CDR1 and CDR2 from the germline V gene are SNHLY and FYNNEI. Trimming stripped 3 bases from V and 8 bases from J, with 10 bases between. The CDR3, as DNA: TGTGCCAGCAGTGACGGCCTCGCTACCCAGTACTTC. Its translation: CASSDGLATQYF.